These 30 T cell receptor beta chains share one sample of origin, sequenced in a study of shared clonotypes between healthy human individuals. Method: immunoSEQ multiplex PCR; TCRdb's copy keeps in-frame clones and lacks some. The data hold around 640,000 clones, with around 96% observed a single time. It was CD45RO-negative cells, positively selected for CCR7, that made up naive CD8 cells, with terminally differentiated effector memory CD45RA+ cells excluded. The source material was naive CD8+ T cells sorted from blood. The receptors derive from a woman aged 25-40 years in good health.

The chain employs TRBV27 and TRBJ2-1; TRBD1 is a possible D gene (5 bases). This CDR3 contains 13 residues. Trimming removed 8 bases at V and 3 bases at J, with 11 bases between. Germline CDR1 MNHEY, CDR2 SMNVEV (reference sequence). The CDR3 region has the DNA TGTGCCAGCGGTCAGGGAAACTACAATGAGCAGTTCTTC. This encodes CASGQGNYNEQFF.

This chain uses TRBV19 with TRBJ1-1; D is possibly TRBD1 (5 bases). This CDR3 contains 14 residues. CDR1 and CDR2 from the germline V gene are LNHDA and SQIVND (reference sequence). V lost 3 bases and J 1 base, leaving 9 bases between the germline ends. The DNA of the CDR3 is TGTGCCAGTAGTATTTTTGGGGGGAACACTGAAGCTTTCTTT. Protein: CASSIFGGNTEAFF.

The CDR3 here is CASSYSGLALSPEQFF. CDR3 DNA: TGTGCCAGCAGTTACTCGGGGCTAGCGTTGTCCCCAGAGCAGTTCTTC. The chain carries TRBV6-6 and TRBJ2-1; D is perhaps TRBD2 (6 bases). Looked up from germline, CDR1 is MNHNY and CDR2 is SVGAGI (reference sequence). Trimming pared 0 bases from V and 10 bases from J, leaving 19 bases between. This CDR3 spans 16 amino acids.

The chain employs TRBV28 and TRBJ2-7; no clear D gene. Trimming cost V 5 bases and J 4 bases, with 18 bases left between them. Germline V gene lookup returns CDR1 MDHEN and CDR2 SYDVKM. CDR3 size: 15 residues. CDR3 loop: CASSQTTEGDYEQYF. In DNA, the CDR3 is TGTGCCAGCAGTCAAACTACCGAAGGCGATTACGAGCAGTACTTC. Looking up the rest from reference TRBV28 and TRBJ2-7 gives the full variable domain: DVKVTQSSRYLVKRTGEKVFLECVQDMDHENMFWYRQDPGLGLRLIYFSYDVKMKEKGDIPEGYSVSREKKERFSLILESASTNQTSMYLCASSQTTEGDYEQYFGPGTRLTVT.

This chain's CDR3 is CASSQVGSGREQYF. The CDR3 nucleotides are TGCGCCAGCAGCCAAGTGGGTAGCGGGCGCGAGCAGTACTTC. The rearrangement links TRBV4-1 to TRBJ2-7; 7 nucleotides match TRBD2. The CDR3 consists of 14 residues. Germline-derived CDR1 and CDR2 are MGHRA and YSYEKL. V shed 1 base, J shed 6 bases, and the junction held 6 bases outside the gene matches.

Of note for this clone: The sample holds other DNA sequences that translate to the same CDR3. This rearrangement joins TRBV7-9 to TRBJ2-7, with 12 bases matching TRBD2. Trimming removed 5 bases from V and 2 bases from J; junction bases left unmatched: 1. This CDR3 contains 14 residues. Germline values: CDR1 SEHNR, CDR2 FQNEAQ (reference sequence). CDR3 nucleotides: TGTGCCAGCAGCCCTAGCGGGAGGGCCTACGAGCAGTACTTC. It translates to CASSPSGRAYEQYF.

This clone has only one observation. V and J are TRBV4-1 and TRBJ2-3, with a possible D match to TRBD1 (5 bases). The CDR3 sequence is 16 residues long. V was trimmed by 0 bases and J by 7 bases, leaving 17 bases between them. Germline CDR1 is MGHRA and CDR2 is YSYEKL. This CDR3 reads CASSQEGAGLTHTQYF. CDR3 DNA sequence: TGCGCCAGCAGCCAAGAAGGGGCAGGCCTCACCCATACGCAGTATTTT.

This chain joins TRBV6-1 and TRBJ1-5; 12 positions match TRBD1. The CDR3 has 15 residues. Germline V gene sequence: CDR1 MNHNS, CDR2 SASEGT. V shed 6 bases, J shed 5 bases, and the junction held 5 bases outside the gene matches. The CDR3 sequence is CASSPGTGGYQPQHF. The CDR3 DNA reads TGTGCCAGCAGCCCCGGGACAGGGGGCTATCAGCCCCAGCATTTT.

CDR3 loop: CASSLAQGAMVNEQFF. CDR3 DNA sequence: TGCGCCAGCAGCTTGGCCCAGGGGGCCATGGTCAATGAGCAGTTCTTC. V gene TRBV5-1 combines with J gene TRBJ2-1; 8 nucleotides line up with TRBD1. The J segment lost 6 bases and the V segment lost 0 bases, leaving 8 bases of the junction unmatched. The length of the CDR3 is 16 residues. The germline V gene encodes CDR1 SGHRS and CDR2 YFSETQ. The full variable domain, rest sourced from reference TRBV5-1 and TRBJ2-1, is KAGVTQTPRYLIKTRGQQVTLSCSPISGHRSVSWYQQTPGQGLQFLFEYFSETQRNKGNFPGRFSGRQFSNSRSEMNVSTLELGDSALYLCASSLAQGAMVNEQFFGPGTRLTVL.

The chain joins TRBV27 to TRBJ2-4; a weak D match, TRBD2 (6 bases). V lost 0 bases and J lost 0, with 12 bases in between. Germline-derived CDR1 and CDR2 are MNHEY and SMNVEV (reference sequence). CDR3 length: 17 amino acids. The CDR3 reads CASSLSREAGAKNIQYF. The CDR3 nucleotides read TGTGCCAGCAGTTTATCGAGGGAGGCGGGAGCCAAAAACATTCAGTACTTC.

The CDR3 region is CASRISGSSYNEQFF. CDR3 sequence (DNA): TGTGCCAGTAGGATTAGCGGAAGCTCCTACAATGAGCAGTTCTTC. The chain has TRBV19 and TRBJ2-1, with TRBD2 as a possible D gene (6 bases). The CDR3 contains 15 residues. In germline, CDR1 is LNHDA, CDR2 SQIVND (reference sequence). V lost 6 bases to trimming and J lost 0 bases, with 12 bases between them.

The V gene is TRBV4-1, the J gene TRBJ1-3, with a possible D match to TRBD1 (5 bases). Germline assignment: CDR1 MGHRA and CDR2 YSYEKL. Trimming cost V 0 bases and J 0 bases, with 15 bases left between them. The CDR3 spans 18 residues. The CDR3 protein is CASSQEGEGPNSGNTIYF. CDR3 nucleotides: TGCGCCAGCAGCCAAGAGGGTGAGGGGCCAAACTCTGGAAACACCATATATTTT.

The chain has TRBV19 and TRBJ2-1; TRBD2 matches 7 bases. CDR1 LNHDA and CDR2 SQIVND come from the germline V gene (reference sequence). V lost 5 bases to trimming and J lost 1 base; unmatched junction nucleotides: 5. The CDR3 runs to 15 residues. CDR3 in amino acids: CASSSGRASYNEQFF. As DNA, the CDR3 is TGTGCCAGTAGTTCGGGGAGGGCGTCCTACAATGAGCAGTTCTTC.

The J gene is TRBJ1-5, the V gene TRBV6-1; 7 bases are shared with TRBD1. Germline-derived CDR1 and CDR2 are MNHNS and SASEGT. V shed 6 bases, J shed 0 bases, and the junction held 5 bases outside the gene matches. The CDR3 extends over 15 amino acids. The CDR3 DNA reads TGTGCCAGCAGATCACAGGGGTTTAGCAATCAGCCCCAGCATTTT. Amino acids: CASRSQGFSNQPQHF.

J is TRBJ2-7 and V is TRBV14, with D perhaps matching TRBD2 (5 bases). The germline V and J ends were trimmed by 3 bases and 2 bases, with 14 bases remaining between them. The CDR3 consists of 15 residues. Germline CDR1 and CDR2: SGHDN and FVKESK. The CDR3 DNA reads TGTGCCAGCAGCCACCCCCGAGGGAAGGCCTACGAGCAGTACTTC. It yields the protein CASSHPRGKAYEQYF.

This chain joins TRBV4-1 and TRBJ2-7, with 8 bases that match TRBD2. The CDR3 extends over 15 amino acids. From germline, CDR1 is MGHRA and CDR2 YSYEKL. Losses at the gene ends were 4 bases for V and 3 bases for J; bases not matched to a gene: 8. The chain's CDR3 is CASSPAGTRGYEQYF. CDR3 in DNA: TGCGCCAGCAGCCCAGCCGGGACTAGAGGCTACGAGCAGTACTTC.

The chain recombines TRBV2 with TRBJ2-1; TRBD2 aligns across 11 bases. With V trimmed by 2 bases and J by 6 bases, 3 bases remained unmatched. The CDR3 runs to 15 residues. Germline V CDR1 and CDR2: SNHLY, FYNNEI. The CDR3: CASSEWLAGGNEQFF. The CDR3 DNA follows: TGTGCCAGCAGTGAATGGCTAGCGGGGGGCAATGAGCAGTTCTTC.

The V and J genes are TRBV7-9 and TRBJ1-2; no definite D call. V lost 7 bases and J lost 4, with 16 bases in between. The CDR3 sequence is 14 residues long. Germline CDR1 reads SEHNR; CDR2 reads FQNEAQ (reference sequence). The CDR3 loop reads CASTLWAVSYGYTF. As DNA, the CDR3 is TGTGCCAGCACCCTTTGGGCCGTTAGCTATGGCTACACCTTC.

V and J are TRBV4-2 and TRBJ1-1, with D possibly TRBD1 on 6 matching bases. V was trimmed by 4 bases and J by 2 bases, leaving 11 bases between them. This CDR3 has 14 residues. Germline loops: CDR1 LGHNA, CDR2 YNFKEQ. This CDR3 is CASSRRGGNTEAFF. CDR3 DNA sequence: TGTGCCAGCAGCCGCCGTGGGGGCAACACTGAAGCTTTCTTT.

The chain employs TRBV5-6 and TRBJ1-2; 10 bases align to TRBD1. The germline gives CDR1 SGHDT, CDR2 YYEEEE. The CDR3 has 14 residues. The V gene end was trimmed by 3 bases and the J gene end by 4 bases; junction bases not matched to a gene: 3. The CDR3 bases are TGTGCCAGCAGCTGGGGGACAGGGGTCTATGGCTACACCTTC. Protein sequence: CASSWGTGVYGYTF.

CDR3 nucleotides: TGTGCCAGCAGTCCCCGACTAGCGTTAACAGATACGCAGTATTTT. Protein sequence: CASSPRLALTDTQYF. The chain recombines TRBV27 with TRBJ2-3; 8 bases map to TRBD2. The CDR3 extends over 15 amino acids. V shed 5 bases, J shed 3 bases, and the junction held 7 bases outside the gene matches. CDR1 is MNHEY and CDR2 is SMNVEV in the germline V gene (reference sequence).

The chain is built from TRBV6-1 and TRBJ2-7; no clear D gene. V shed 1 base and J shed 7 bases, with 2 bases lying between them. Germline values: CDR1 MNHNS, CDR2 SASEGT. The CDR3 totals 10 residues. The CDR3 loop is CASSEGEQYF. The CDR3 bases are TGTGCCAGCAGTGAAGGTGAGCAGTACTTC.

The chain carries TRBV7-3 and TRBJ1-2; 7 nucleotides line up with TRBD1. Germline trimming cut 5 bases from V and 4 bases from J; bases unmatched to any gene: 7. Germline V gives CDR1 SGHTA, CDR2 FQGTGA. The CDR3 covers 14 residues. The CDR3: CASSPAGQIYGYTF. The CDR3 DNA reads TGTGCCAGCAGCCCAGCGGGACAGATCTATGGCTACACCTTC.

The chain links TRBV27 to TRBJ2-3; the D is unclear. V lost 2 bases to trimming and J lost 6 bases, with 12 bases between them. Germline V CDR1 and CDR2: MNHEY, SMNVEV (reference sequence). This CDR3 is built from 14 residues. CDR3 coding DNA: TGTGCCAGCAGTTTACAACCCAGGCGGGATACGCAGTATTTT. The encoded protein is CASSLQPRRDTQYF.

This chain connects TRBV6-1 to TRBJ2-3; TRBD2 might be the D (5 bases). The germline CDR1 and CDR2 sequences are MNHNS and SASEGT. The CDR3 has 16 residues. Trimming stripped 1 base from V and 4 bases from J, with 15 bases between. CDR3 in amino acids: CASSEDGVSGPDTQYF. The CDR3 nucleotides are TGTGCCAGCAGTGAAGACGGGGTATCTGGCCCAGATACGCAGTATTTT.

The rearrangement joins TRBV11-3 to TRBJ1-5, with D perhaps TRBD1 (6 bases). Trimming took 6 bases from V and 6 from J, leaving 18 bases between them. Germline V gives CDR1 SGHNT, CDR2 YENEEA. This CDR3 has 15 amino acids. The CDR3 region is CASRPPGHPLQPQHF. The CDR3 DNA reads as TGTGCCAGCAGACCACCGGGACACCCTCTTCAGCCCCAGCATTTT. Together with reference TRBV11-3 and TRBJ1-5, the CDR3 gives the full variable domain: EAGVVQSPRYKIIEKKQPVAFWCNPISGHNTLYWYLQNLGQGPELLIRYENEEAVDDSQLPKDRFSAERLKGVDSTLKIQPAELGDSAVYLCASRPPGHPLQPQHFGDGTRLSIL.

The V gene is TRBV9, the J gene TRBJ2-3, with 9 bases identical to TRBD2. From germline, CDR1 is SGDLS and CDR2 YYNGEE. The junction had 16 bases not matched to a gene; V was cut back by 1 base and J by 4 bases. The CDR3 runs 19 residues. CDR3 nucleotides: TGTGCCAGCAGCGTATCTAGCGGGATCATCCCTCGCTGGGCAGATACGCAGTATTTT. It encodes CASSVSSGIIPRWADTQYF.

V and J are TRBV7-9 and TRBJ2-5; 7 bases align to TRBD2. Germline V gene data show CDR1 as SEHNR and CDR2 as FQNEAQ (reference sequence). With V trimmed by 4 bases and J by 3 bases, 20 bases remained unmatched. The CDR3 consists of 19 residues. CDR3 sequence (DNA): TGTGCCAGCAGCTCGACCCTGGTCAACTGGCTAGCGGTAGAAGAGACCCAGTACTTC. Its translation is CASSSTLVNWLAVEETQYF.

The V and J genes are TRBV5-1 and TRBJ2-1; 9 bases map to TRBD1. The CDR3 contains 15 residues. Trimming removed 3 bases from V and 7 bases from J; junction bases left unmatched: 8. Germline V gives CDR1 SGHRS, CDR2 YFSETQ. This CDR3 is CASSSRQGVVNEQFF. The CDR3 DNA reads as TGCGCCAGCAGCTCTCGACAGGGGGTCGTGAATGAGCAGTTCTTC.

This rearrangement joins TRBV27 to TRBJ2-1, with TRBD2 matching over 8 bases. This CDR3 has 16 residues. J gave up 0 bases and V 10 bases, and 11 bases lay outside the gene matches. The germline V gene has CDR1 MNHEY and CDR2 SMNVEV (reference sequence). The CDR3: CATSRAGGGSYNEQFF. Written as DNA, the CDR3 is TGTGCCACTTCGCGGGCGGGGGGAGGCTCCTACAATGAGCAGTTCTTC.